A selection of T cell receptor beta chains follows, all from one sample in a study of glioma-infiltrating T cells after dendritic cell vaccination. The method was immunoSEQ multiplex PCR; TCRdb's version includes in-frame clones alone and lacks a portion of them. The sample includes under 100,000 clones, about 83% of them seen just once. The starting material was blood, obtained before dendritic cell vaccination. The receptors here all came from a human donor with glioblastoma. Each CDR3 is given with its conserved first and last residue. Size is omitted from some rows. Given values are once, few, many or a class for expanded clones.

j_call | clone_size | v_call | cdr3_aa
TRBJ1-6 | once | TRBV15 | CATSRGGQGGSPLHF
TRBJ1-2 | NA | TRBV2 | CASSDRGGNYGYTF
TRBJ1-5 | NA | TRBV11-2 | CASSSSLGTLNQPQHF
TRBJ2-2 | once | TRBV18 | CASFYTGELFF
TRBJ2-7 | NA | TRBV5-1 | CASSVTSGSYEQYF
TRBJ2-5 | NA | TRBV9 | CASSVARSAGQETQYF
TRBJ2-5 | NA | TRBV6-5 | CASSQTTGPRETQYF
NA | NA | TRBV2 | CASSDRDYEQYF
TRBJ1-5 | NA | TRBV6-4 | CAIKTGPNQPQHF
TRBJ1-2 | few | TRBV28 | CASILAGTTGGYTF
TRBJ2-2 | once | TRBV9 | CASSGPGLAVTGELFF
TRBJ2-1 | NA | TRBV18 | CASSPERTGGNEQFF
TRBJ1-6 | NA | TRBV2 | CASSDGTGASPLHF
TRBJ1-1 | NA | TRBV6-5 | CASSYSTAVNTEAFF
TRBJ1-1 | NA | TRBV6-1 | CASSPRQVTEAFF
TRBJ1-2 | NA | TRBV19 | CASSVLKRGSYGYTF
TRBJ2-4 | NA | TRBV6-6 | CASSSQGLRENIQYF
TRBJ2-5 | NA | TRBV19 | CASSVTSGKPQETQYF
TRBJ1-1 | few | TRBV13 | CASSPQGGTRTARNTEAFF
TRBJ2-7 | once | TRBV28 | CASSFRGSLLYEQYF
TRBJ2-3 | NA | TRBV25-1 | CASSAGLAGAADTQYF
TRBJ2-2 | few | TRBV2 | CASSETGIGNTGELFF
TRBJ1-1 | NA | TRBV5-1 | CASSSQGSTEAFF
TRBJ1-2 | NA | TRBV20-1 | CSAREGRGYTF
TRBJ2-7 | NA | TRBV5-6 | CASSSQGTLSYEQYF
TRBJ2-2 | NA | TRBV5-1 | CAFSEDRGLVDTGELFF
TRBJ1-3 | once | TRBV5-1 | CASSLAGDRGRNTIYF
TRBJ1-5 | NA | TRBV10-3 | CAISQQGKSNQPQHF
TRBJ1-1 | NA | TRBV5-1 | CASSPTRGVRMNTEAFF
TRBJ1-2 | once | TRBV4-3 | CASSQDSDRVYYTF
TRBJ2-1 | NA | TRBV5-1 | CASSLTPLAGNEQFF
TRBJ1-5 | NA | TRBV5-5 | CASSPGPEDNQPQHF
TRBJ2-7 | NA | TRBV6-5 | CASRKPGVTYEQYF
TRBJ1-2 | NA | TRBV5-1 | CASSPSDRGGNGYTF
TRBJ2-3 | NA | TRBV6-5 | CASNTRWATDTQYF
TRBJ1-2 | once | TRBV2 | CASSESGQGSSGYTF
TRBJ1-2 | NA | TRBV15 | CATSRVPGNLANYGYTF
TRBJ2-7 | NA | TRBV11-3 | CASSLANKGAYEQYF
TRBJ1-2 | NA | TRBV29-1 | CSVEDVAGVGGYTF
TRBJ2-3 | NA | TRBV5-6 | CASSGRGATDTQYF
TRBJ2-4 | NA | TRBV15 | CATSRLGGENIQYF
TRBJ1-1 | few | TRBV19 | CASMREGWTEAFF
TRBJ2-7 | NA | TRBV6-1 | CASSEWGTSSEQYF
TRBJ2-7 | NA | TRBV10-3 | CAISDGDSYEQYF
TRBJ2-7 | NA | TRBV5-1 | CASSSFAGGTYEQYF
TRBJ2-7 | NA | TRBV11-3 | CASSSGLAGPLNEQYF
TRBJ1-1 | NA | TRBV6-5 | CASSPTGDTEAFF
TRBJ1-6 | NA | TRBV19 | CASSIEGANSPLHF
TRBJ2-2 | NA | TRBV2 | CASSTSGGGNTGELFF
TRBJ2-5 | NA | TRBV5-1 | CASSFQGVETQYF
TRBJ2-4 | NA | TRBV30 | CASTGRTKNIQYF